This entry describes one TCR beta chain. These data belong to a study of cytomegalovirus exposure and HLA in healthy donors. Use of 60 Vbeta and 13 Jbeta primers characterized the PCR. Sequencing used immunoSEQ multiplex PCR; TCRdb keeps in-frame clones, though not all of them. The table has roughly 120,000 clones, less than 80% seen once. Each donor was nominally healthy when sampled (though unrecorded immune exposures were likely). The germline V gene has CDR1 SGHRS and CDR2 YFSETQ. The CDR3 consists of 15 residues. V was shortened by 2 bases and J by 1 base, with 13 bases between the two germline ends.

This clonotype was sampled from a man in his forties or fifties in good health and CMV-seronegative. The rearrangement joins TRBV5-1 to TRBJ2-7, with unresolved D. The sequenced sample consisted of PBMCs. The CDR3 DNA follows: TGCGCCAGCAGCTTATGGGCCCAAAAATCCTACGAGCAGTACTTC. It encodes CASSLWAQKSYEQYF.